This entry lists 26 T cell receptor beta chains sequenced from one sample in a study of identical twins. MiXCR was run by TCRdb on the 5' RACE reads, yielding one entry per CDR3 protein. This table holds 460,000 or so distinct CDR3 sequences, 14% found once. This sample was also put to use in a study of yellow fever vaccine responses in identical twins.

The source material was CD4+ T cells sorted from blood. These receptors all stem from a woman aged 18-29 years in good health.

This clonotype was counted a few times. This chain joins TRBV15 and TRBJ2-5; TRBD1 agrees at 7 bases. Per the germline V gene, CDR1 is LNHNV and CDR2 is YYDKDF (reference sequence). The CDR3 consists of 15 residues. J lost 5 bases, V lost 0 bases, and 6 bases had no gene match. The DNA of the CDR3 is TGTGCCACCAGCAGAGATCCCTCCAGGGGGGAGACCCAGTACTTC. Translation gives CATSRDPSRGETQYF.

Details on this clonotype: This may be a read error: a much more frequent sequence differs by one nucleotide. The chain uses TRBV10-3 and TRBJ2-7; 7 positions agree with TRBD1. This CDR3 has 14 amino acids. Looked up from germline, CDR1 is ENHRY and CDR2 is SYGVKD. V shed 5 bases, J shed 0 bases, and the junction held 4 bases outside the gene matches. CDR3 in DNA: TGTGCCATCAGTATACAGGGGAGCTCCTACGAGCAGTACTTC. Protein product: CAISIQGSSYEQYF.

This sequence joins TRBV21-1 and TRBJ2-3; the table names TRBD2, a call not compared with the DNA. TRBV21-1 is a pseudogene segment. This CDR3 is built from 18 residues. DNA for the CDR3: TGTGCCAGCAGCAAAGCCGCTAGCGGGGGGCCTAGCACAGATACGCAGTATTTT. It encodes CASSKAASGGPSTDTQYF.

This clonotype has just a few counts. The genes are TRBV21-1 and TRBJ2-7; the DNA was not used to check the table's D call, TRBD2. TRBV21-1 is a pseudogene locus. CDR3 length equals 17 residues. The CDR3 bases are TGTGCCAGCAGCATCGGGACTAGCGGGGGTGACAGCCACGAGCAGTACTTC. Amino acid sequence: CASSIGTSGGDSHEQYF.

The chain is built from TRBV7-6 and TRBJ2-1; 10 nucleotides line up with TRBD1. After removal of 3 bases from V and 8 bases from J, the junction contained 13 bases not matched to a gene. The CDR3 sequence is 17 residues long. The germline gives CDR1 SGHVS, CDR2 FNYEAQ. The CDR3 DNA reads as TGTGCCAGCAGCTTTTCCCTCAAGACAGGGGGCAGGGATGAGCAGTTCTTC. It specifies CASSFSLKTGGRDEQFF.

This clonotype was counted many times. The genes are TRBV5-6 and TRBJ2-3; 12 bases line up with TRBD2. Germline CDR1 is SGHDT and CDR2 is YYEEEE. This CDR3 is built from 16 residues. V was pared by 2 bases and J by 8 bases, with 9 bases of the junction left unmatched. Here the CDR3 reads CASSLPQTSGSGTQYF. The CDR3 DNA sequence: TGTGCCAGCAGCTTACCACAGACTAGCGGGAGCGGTACGCAGTATTTT. Full variable domain (missing parts from reference TRBV5-6 and TRBJ2-3): DAGVTQSPTHLIKTRGQQVTLRCSPKSGHDTVSWYQQALGQGPQFIFQYYEEEERQRGNFPDRFSGHQFPNYSSELNVNALLLGDSALYLCASSLPQTSGSGTQYFGPGTRLTVL.

This clonotype was detected only a few times. V is TRBV9 and J is TRBJ2-7; 8 bases line up with TRBD1. This CDR3 is built from 14 residues. The J segment lost 2 bases and the V segment lost 5 bases, leaving 6 bases of the junction unmatched. The germline gives CDR1 SGDLS, CDR2 YYNGEE. CDR3 DNA: TGTGCCAGCAGTAGTGGGACAGGCCCCTACGAGCAGTACTTC. This encodes CASSSGTGPYEQYF.

The gene calls are TRBV28 and TRBJ2-4; D gene ambiguous. The germline V gene has CDR1 MDHEN and CDR2 SYDVKM. V was clipped by 9 bases and J by 0 bases, with 12 bases between them. The CDR3 sequence is 14 residues long. In DNA, the CDR3 is TGTGCCAGTGACGACTCGGCAGCCAAAAACATTCAGTACTTC. It codes for CASDDSAAKNIQYF. The full variable domain, in which reference TRBV28 and TRBJ2-4 provide the parts outside the CDR3, is DVKVTQSSRYLVKRTGEKVFLECVQDMDHENMFWYRQDPGLGLRLIYFSYDVKMKEKGDIPEGYSVSREKKERFSLILESASTNQTSMYLCASDDSAAKNIQYFGAGTRLSVL.

This clonotype was counted a few times. The chain carries TRBV5-1 and TRBJ2-2; 10 bases align to TRBD2. With V trimmed by 5 bases and J by 6 bases, 10 bases remained unmatched. This CDR3 has 16 residues. The germline CDR1 and CDR2 sequences are SGHRS and YFSETQ. CDR3 sequence: CASSSAPSGSAGELFF. CDR3 DNA sequence: TGCGCCAGCAGTTCCGCCCCTAGCGGGAGTGCCGGGGAGCTGTTTTTT. The entire variable domain, with the rest obtained from reference TRBV5-1 and TRBJ2-2, is as follows: KAGVTQTPRYLIKTRGQQVTLSCSPISGHRSVSWYQQTPGQGLQFLFEYFSETQRNKGNFPGRFSGRQFSNSRSEMNVSTLELGDSALYLCASSSAPSGSAGELFFGEGSRLTVL.

With regard to this clonotype: Because the CDR3 is missing its conserved closing phenylalanine or tryptophan, this is likely a read error. The limits of the CDR3 on the DNA are not certain, so only TCRdb's listed CDR3 is given. The J gene is TRBJ2-3, the V gene TRBV28; whether TRBD1, the table's D call, matches the DNA was not checked. The CDR3 length is 14 residues, termini included. The germline CDR1 and CDR2 sequences are MDHEN and SYDVKM. CDR3 protein: CASSFRQPKILRIC.

The CDR3 DNA sequence: TGTGCCAGCAGCGGGACTAGTGAGCACTCCTACGAGCAGTACTTC. The encoded protein is CASSGTSEHSYEQYF. The V call is TRBV3-1, the J call TRBJ2-7; 8 bases are a match to TRBD2. In germline, CDR1 is LGHDT, CDR2 YNNKEL (reference sequence). The J segment lost 0 bases and the V segment lost 5 bases, leaving 6 bases of the junction unmatched. The CDR3 covers 15 residues.

This clonotype occurred a few times. V is TRBV29-1 and J is TRBJ2-2; D possibly corresponds to TRBD1 (6 bases). Germline V lookup: CDR1 SQVTM, CDR2 ANQGSEA. The CDR3 is made up of 13 amino acids. Trimming cost V 5 bases and J 2 bases, with 9 bases left between them. This chain's CDR3 is CSVLQGNTGELFF. CDR3 coding DNA: TGCAGCGTTTTACAGGGAAACACCGGGGAGCTGTTTTTT.

This sequence joins TRBV5-1 and TRBJ1-1; 7 nucleotides align to TRBD1. Trimming cost V 3 bases and J 3 bases; bases outside gene matches: 8. CDR3 size: 15 residues. Germline V gives CDR1 SGHRS, CDR2 YFSETQ. For the CDR3, the DNA is TGCGCCAGCAGCTCCGGAAAGACAGGGTACACTGAAGCTTTCTTT. Protein: CASSSGKTGYTEAFF.

In its sample, this clonotype was seen a few times. This sequence joins TRBV7-2 and TRBJ2-7; 9 nucleotides match TRBD1. The ends lost 5 bases at V and 6 bases at J; junction bases unmatched: 8. The CDR3 has 14 residues. Germline loops: CDR1 SGHTA, CDR2 FQGNSA. This chain's CDR3 is CASSRGTGRREQYF. The CDR3 DNA is TGTGCCAGCAGCAGGGGGACAGGGAGGCGCGAGCAGTACTTC.

The V and J genes are TRBV30 and TRBJ1-5; the D is unclear. V shed 3 bases and J shed 0 bases, with 12 bases lying between them. Per germline, CDR1 GTSNPN and CDR2 SVGIG (reference sequence). The CDR3 covers 15 residues. In nucleotides, the CDR3 is TGTGCCTGGAGCCCCCAGGCCCATAGCAATCAGCCCCAGCATTTT. Amino acids: CAWSPQAHSNQPQHF.

This chain joins TRBV7-2 and TRBJ2-5, with TRBD2 matching over 11 bases. The J segment lost 14 bases and the V segment lost 0 bases, leaving 8 bases of the junction unmatched. The CDR3 has 14 residues. CDR1 is SGHTA and CDR2 is FQGNSA in the germline V gene. CDR3 protein: CASSLAGTSGGSYF. The CDR3 DNA follows: TGTGCCAGCAGCTTAGCGGGAACTAGCGGGGGTTCTTACTTC. The entire variable domain, with the rest obtained from reference TRBV7-2 and TRBJ2-5, is as follows: GAGVSQSPSNKVTEKGKDVELRCDPISGHTALYWYRQSLGQGLEFLIYFQGNSAPDKSGLPSDRFSAERTGGSVSTLTIQRTQQEDSAVYLCASSLAGTSGGSYFGPGTRLLVL.

The chain combines TRBV7-9 with TRBJ2-1, with 13 nucleotides matching TRBD2. The CDR3 contains 13 residues. Germline loops: CDR1 SEHNR, CDR2 FQNEAQ (reference sequence). The junction had 3 bases not matched to a gene; V was cut back by 1 base and J by 15 bases. CDR3 nucleotides: TGTGCCAGCAGCTTAGGGACTAGCGGGGGATGGTTCTTC. This encodes CASSLGTSGGWFF.

In this sample, this clonotype turned up many times. The V call is TRBV12-3 or TRBV12-4, the J call TRBJ2-5; 12 bases match TRBD2. The J segment lost 5 bases and the V segment lost 6 bases, leaving 4 bases of the junction unmatched. This CDR3 is built from 14 residues. Here the CDR3 reads CASRLAGGGETQYF. CDR3 sequence (DNA): TGTGCCAGCAGACTAGCGGGAGGCGGGGAGACCCAGTACTTC.

This chain links TRBV7-2 with TRBJ2-2, with 11 bases matching TRBD2. The V gene end was trimmed by 4 bases and the J gene end by 0 bases; junction bases not matched to a gene: 1. This CDR3 is built from 16 residues. Germline V gives CDR1 SGHTA, CDR2 FQGNSA. As DNA, the CDR3 is TGTGCCAGCAGCTCGACTAGCGGGACGAACACCGGGGAGCTGTTTTTT. Amino acid sequence: CASSSTSGTNTGELFF. The full variable domain, its missing parts supplied by reference TRBV7-2 and TRBJ2-2, is GAGVSQSPSNKVTEKGKDVELRCDPISGHTALYWYRQSLGQGLEFLIYFQGNSAPDKSGLPSDRFSAERTGGSVSTLTIQRTQQEDSAVYLCASSSTSGTNTGELFFGEGSRLTVL.

This clonotype has ten or more counts. The genes are TRBV20-1 and TRBJ2-4, with 15 bases fitting TRBD2. The length of the CDR3 is 17 residues. After removal of 4 bases from V and 1 base from J, the junction contained 5 bases not matched to a gene. CDR1 and CDR2 (germline): DFQATT, SNEGSKA (reference sequence). The CDR3 protein is CSATGLAGGPAKNIQYF. CDR3 coding DNA: TGCAGTGCTACCGGACTAGCGGGAGGGCCTGCCAAAAACATTCAGTACTTC.

This clonotype occurred many times. The chain combines TRBV11-2 with TRBJ2-7, with D perhaps TRBD1 (5 bases). The CDR3 is 14 residues long. Germline V gives CDR1 SGHAT, CDR2 FQNNGV. V lost 4 bases, J lost 0 bases, and 10 bases lay in between. The CDR3 region has the DNA TGTGCCAGCAGCTCGACGACAGCCTCCTACGAGCAGTACTTC. Amino acid sequence: CASSSTTASYEQYF. Combining the CDR3 with reference TRBV11-2 and TRBJ2-7 gives the whole variable domain EAGVAQSPRYKIIEKRQSVAFWCNPISGHATLYWYQQILGQGPKLLIQFQNNGVVDDSQLPKDRFSAERLKGVDSTLKIQPAKLEDSAVYLCASSSTTASYEQYFGPGTRLTVT.

The chain joins TRBV9 to TRBJ2-3; TRBD2 matches at 13 bases. After removal of 3 bases from V and 2 bases from J, the junction contained 6 bases not matched to a gene. Germline CDR1 SGDLS, CDR2 YYNGEE. This CDR3 has 17 residues. The CDR3 reads CASSASLAGGSTDTQYF. The CDR3 DNA is TGTGCCAGCAGCGCCTCACTAGCGGGGGGGTCCACAGATACGCAGTATTTT.

This clonotype was detected ten times or more. The chain carries TRBV6-2 or TRBV6-3 and TRBJ1-5; D not resolved. The CDR3 covers 15 residues. Germline assignment: CDR1 MNHEY and CDR2 SVGEGT. With 6 bases removed from V and 0 bases from J, the gap between germline ends came to 12 bases. CDR3: CASSPTGLSNQPQHF. CDR3 DNA: TGTGCCAGCAGCCCGACCGGACTTAGCAATCAGCCCCAGCATTTT.

This clonotype was observed a few times. The chain has TRBV11-3 and TRBJ2-2; 7 bases match TRBD1. The CDR3 consists of 14 residues. Germline trimming cut 6 bases from V and 8 bases from J; bases unmatched to any gene: 9. Germline CDR1 SGHNT, CDR2 YENEEA. The CDR3 DNA reads TGTGCCAGCAGTTCGGACAGGTTTATGGGGGAGCTGTTTTTT. The encoded protein is CASSSDRFMGELFF.

The V call is TRBV10-3, the J call TRBJ2-3; D gene unclear. V was shortened by 6 bases and J by 0 bases, with 7 bases between the two germline ends. Germline CDR1 and CDR2: ENHRY and SYGVKD. This CDR3 contains 13 residues. In DNA form, the CDR3 reads TGTGCCATCAGGAGCCCTAGCACAGATACGCAGTATTTT. Translation: CAIRSPSTDTQYF.

This clonotype was seen at least ten times. The chain is built from TRBV12-3 or TRBV12-4 and TRBJ2-3, with TRBD2 as a possible D gene (6 bases). This CDR3 region has 12 residues. V dropped 5 bases and J dropped 7 bases, with 10 bases sitting between them. The CDR3 region is CASSVSGNTQYF. CDR3 in DNA: TGTGCCAGCAGTGTTAGCGGTAATACGCAGTATTTT.